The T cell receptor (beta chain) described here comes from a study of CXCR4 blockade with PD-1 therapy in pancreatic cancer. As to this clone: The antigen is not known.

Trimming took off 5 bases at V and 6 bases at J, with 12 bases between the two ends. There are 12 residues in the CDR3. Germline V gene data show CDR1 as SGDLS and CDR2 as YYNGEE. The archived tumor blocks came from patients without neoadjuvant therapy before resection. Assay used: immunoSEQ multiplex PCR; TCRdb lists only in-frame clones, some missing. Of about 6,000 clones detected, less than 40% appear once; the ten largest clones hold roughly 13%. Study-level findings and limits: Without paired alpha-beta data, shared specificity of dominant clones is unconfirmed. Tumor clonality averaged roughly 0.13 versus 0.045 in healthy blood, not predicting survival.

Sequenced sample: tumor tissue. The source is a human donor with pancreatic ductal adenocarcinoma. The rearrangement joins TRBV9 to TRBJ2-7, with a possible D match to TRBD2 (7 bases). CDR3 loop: CASRQGGGEQYF. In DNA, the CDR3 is TGTGCCAGCAGGCAGGGAGGGGGCGAGCAGTACTTC.